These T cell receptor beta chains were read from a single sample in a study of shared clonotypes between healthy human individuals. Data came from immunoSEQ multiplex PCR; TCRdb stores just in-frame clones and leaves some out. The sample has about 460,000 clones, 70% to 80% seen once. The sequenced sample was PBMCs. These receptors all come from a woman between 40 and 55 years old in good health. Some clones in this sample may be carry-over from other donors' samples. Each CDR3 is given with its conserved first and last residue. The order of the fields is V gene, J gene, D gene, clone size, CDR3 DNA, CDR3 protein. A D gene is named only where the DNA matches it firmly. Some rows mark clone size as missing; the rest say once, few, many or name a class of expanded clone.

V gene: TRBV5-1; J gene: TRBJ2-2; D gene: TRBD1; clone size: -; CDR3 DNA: TGCGCCAGCAAGGGACAGGGGCTACCGAACACCGGGGAGCTGTTTTTT; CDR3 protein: CASKGQGLPNTGELFF
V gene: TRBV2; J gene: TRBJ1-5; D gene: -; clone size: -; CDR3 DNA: TGTGCCAGCAGTGCAAGGATCGGTGGGACCCAATATAGCAATCAGCCCCAGCATTTT; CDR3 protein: CASSARIGGTQYSNQPQHF
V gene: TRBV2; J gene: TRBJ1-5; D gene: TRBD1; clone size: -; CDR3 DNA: TGTGCCAGCAGTAAGGACAGGGGGCCCGATCAGCCCCAGCATTTT; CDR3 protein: CASSKDRGPDQPQHF
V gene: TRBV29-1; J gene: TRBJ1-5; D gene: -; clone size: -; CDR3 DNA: TGCAGCGTTGGAGAATGGAATCAGCCCCAGCATTTT; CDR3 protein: CSVGEWNQPQHF
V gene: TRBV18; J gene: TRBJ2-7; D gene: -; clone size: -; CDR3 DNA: TGTGCCAGCTCACCACCAGCTGACCGCTACGAGCAGTACTTC; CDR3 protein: CASSPPADRYEQYF
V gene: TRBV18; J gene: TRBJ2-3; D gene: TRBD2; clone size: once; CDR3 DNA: TGTGCCAGCTCGTCCGGGACTAGCGGAGTCGCGACAGATACGCAGTATTTT; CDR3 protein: CASSSGTSGVATDTQYF
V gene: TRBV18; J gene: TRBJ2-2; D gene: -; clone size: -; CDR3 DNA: TGTGCCAGCTCACCACTTGGGAGTGCGGCCGGGGAGCTGTTTTTT; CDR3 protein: CASSPLGSAAGELFF
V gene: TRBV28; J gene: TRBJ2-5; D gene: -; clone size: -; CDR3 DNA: TGTGCCAGCAGTTTCCCGGGGATTGGGGAGACCCAGTACTTC; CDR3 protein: CASSFPGIGETQYF
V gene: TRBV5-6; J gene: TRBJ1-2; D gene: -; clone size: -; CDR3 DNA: TGTGCCAGCAGCGGAGTAGGCAGGGCCTATGGCTACACCTTC; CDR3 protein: CASSGVGRAYGYTF
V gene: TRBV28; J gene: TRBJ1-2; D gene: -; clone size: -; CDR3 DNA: TGTGCCAGCGAATCGGGTCAGAGGGCCTATGGCTACACCTTC; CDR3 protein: CASESGQRAYGYTF
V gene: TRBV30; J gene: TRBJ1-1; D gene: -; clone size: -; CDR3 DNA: TGTGCCTGGAGTCCGGGCGGGAACACTGAAGCTTTCTTT; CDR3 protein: CAWSPGGNTEAFF
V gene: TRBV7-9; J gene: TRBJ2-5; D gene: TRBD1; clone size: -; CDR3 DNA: TGTGCCAGCAGCGGGCCCGGGACAGGGGGCGAGACCCAGTACTTC; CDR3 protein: CASSGPGTGGETQYF
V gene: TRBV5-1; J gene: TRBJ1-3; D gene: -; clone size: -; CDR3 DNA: TGCGCCAGCAGCTTGGCCTTTCAGACCTCTGGAAACACCATATATTTT; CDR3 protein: CASSLAFQTSGNTIYF
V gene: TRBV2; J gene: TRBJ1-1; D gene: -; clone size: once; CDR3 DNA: TGTGCCAGCAGTGTCGTCAGGGGGAACACTGAAGCTTTCTTT; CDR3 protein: CASSVVRGNTEAFF
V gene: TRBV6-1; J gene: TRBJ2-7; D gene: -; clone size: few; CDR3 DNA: TGTGCCAGCAGTGTAGGGCCCGCCACATCGAACGAGCAGTACTTC; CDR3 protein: CASSVGPATSNEQYF
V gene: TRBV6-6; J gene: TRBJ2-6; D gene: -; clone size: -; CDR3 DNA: TGTGCCAGCGCCCCTGGGGCCAACGTCCTGACTTTC; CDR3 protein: CASAPGANVLTF
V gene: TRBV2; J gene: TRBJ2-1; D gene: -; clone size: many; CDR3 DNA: TGTGCCAGCAACGGGGCCCAGAGGGGCAATGAGCAGTTCTTC; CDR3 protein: CASNGAQRGNEQFF
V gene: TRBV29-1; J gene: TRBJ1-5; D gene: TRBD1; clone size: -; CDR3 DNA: TGCAGCGCGGGCGGACAGGGGGGAACCTATAGCAATCAGCCCCAGCATTTT; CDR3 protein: CSAGGQGGTYSNQPQHF
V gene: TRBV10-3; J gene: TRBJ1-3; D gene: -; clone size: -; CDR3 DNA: TGTGCCATCAGTGAGTCATGGGCAGCAGGAAACACCATATATTTT; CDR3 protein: CAISESWAAGNTIYF
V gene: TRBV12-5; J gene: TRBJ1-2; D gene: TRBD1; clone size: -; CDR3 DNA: TGTGCTAGTGGTTCCAGGGGGTCTGGCTACACCTTC; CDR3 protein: CASGSRGSGYTF
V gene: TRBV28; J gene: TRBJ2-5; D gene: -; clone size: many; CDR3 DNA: TGTGCCAGCAGCGCTCTCGCAGGGTGGGAGACCCAGTACTTC; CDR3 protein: CASSALAGWETQYF
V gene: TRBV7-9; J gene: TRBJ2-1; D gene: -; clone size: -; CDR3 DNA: TGTGCCAGCAGCTTAGGGACTAACTTCAATGAGCAGTTCTTC; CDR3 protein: CASSLGTNFNEQFF
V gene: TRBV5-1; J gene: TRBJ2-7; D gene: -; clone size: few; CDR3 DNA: TGCGCCAGCAGCTTGCAGGTCTCCTACGAGCAGTACTTC; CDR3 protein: CASSLQVSYEQYF
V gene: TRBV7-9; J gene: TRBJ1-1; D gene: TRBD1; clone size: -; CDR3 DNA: TGTGCCAGCAGCCTTTCCGGACAGGGCGCTGAAGCTTTCTTT; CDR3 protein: CASSLSGQGAEAFF
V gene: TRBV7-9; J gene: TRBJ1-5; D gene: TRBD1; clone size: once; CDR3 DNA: TGTGCCAGCAGCTTAGAGGGGACAGCGGGGCAGCCCCAGCATTTT; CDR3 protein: CASSLEGTAGQPQHF
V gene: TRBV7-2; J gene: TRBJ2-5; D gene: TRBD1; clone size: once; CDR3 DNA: TGTGCCAGCAGCTTAGCAGGGGGCGGGGAGACCCAGTACTTC; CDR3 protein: CASSLAGGGETQYF
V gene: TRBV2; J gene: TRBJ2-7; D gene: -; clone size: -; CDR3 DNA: TGTGCCAGCAGTGTCCTAGCTGGAGGGTTCGACGAGCAGTACTTC; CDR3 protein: CASSVLAGGFDEQYF
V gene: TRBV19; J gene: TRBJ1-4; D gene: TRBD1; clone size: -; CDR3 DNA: TGTGCCAGTAATTCCGGGACAGGGAGGCGCGAAAAACTGTTTTTT; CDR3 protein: CASNSGTGRREKLFF